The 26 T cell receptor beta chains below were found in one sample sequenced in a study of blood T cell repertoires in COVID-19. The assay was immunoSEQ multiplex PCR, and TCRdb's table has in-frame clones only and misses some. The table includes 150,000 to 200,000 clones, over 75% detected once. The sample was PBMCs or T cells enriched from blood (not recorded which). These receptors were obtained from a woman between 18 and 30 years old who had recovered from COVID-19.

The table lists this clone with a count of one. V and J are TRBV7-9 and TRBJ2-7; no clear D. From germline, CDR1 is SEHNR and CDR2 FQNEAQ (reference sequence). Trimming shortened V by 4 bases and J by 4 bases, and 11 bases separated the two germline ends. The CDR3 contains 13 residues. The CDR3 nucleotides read TGTGCCAGCAGCTCCCCTTTGGAGTACGAGCAGTACTTC. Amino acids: CASSSPLEYEQYF.

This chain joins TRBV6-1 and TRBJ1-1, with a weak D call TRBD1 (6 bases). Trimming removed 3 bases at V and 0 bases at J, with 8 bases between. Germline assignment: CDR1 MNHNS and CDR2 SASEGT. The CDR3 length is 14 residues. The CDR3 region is CASSDHRVNTEAFF. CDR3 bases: TGTGCCAGCAGTGATCACAGGGTGAACACTGAAGCTTTCTTT.

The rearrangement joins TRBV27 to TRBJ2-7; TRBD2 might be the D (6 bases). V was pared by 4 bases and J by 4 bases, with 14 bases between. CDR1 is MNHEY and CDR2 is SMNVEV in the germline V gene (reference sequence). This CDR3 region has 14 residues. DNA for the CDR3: TGTGCCAGCAGTTGGGGGACTCGAAATTACGAGCAGTACTTC. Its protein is CASSWGTRNYEQYF.

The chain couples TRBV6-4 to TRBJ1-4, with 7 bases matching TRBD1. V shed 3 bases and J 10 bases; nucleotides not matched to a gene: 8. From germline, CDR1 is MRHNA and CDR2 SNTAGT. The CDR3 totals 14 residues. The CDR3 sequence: CASSETGNIRKLFF. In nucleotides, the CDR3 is TGTGCCAGCAGTGAGACAGGGAACATTCGAAAACTGTTTTTT.

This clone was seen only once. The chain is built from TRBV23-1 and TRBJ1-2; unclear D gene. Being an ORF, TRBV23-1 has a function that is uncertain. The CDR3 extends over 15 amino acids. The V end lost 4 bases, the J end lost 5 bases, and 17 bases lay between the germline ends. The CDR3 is CASSPRRRVRYGYTF. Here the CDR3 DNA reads TGCGCCAGCAGTCCTCGTCGGAGGGTTCGGTATGGCTACACCTTC.

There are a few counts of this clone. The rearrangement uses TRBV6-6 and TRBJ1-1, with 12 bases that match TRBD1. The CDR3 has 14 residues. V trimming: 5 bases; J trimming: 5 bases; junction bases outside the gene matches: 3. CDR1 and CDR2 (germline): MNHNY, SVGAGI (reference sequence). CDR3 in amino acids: CASSGTGGRTEAFF. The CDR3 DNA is TGTGCCAGCAGTGGGACAGGGGGCCGAACTGAAGCTTTCTTT.

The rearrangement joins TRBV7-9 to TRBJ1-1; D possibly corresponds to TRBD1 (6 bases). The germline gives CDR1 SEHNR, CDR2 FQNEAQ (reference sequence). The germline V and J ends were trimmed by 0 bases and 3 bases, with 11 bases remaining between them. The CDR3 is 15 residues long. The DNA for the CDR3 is TGTGCCAGCAGCTTAGCGACACAGGGCGACACTGAAGCTTTCTTT. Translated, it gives CASSLATQGDTEAFF.

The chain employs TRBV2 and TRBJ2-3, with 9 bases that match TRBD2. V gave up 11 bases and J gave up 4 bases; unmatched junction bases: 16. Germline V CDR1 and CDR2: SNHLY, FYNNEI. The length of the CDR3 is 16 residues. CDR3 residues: CAGDVPVAGGPDTQYF. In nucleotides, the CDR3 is TGTGCCGGCGATGTACCGGTCGCGGGAGGGCCAGATACGCAGTATTTT.

In DNA form, the CDR3 reads TGTGCCAGCTCACCAAACAGGCTAAGCTCTGGAAACACCATATATTTT. This codes for CASSPNRLSSGNTIYF. The J gene is TRBJ1-3, the V gene TRBV18; possible D gene TRBD1, 5 bases. V gave up 2 bases and J gave up 0 bases, with 11 bases separating them. Germline V lookup: CDR1 KGHSH, CDR2 LQKENI. This CDR3 has 16 amino acids.

The CDR3 DNA is TGTGCCAGCAGCTTGGAGGTGTCTACAGGGGCTGGCTACACCTTC. As protein: CASSLEVSTGAGYTF. The gene calls are TRBV11-2 and TRBJ1-2; 7 nucleotides line up with TRBD1. The CDR3 loop spans 15 amino acids. Germline V gene lookup returns CDR1 SGHAT and CDR2 FQNNGV. V was pared by 3 bases and J by 7 bases, with 11 bases of the junction left unmatched.

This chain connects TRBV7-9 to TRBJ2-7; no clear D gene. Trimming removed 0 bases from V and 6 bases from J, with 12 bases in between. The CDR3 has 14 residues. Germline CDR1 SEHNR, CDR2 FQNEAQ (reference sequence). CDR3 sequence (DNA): TGTGCCAGCAGCTTAGCTACATTGACGGGCGAGCAGTACTTC. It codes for CASSLATLTGEQYF.

The DNA for the CDR3 is TGTGCCAGCAGGACAGGCTATGAGCAGTTCTTC. Its translation is CASRTGYEQFF. The chain employs TRBV28 and TRBJ2-1, with D possibly TRBD1 on 6 matching bases. Germline CDR1 reads MDHEN; CDR2 reads SYDVKM. This CDR3 is 11 amino acids long. Trimming pared 6 bases from V and 8 bases from J, leaving 8 bases between.

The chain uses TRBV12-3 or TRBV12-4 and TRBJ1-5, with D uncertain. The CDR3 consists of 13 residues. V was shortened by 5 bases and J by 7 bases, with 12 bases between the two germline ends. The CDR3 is CASSRAGGQPQHF. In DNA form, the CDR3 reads TGTGCCAGCAGTCGCGCGGGCGGGCAGCCCCAGCATTTT.

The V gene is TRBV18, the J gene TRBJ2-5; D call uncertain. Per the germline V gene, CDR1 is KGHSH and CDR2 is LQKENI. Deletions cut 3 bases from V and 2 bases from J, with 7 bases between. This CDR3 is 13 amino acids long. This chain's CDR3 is CASSPPTQETQYF. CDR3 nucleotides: TGTGCCAGCTCACCCCCGACTCAAGAGACCCAGTACTTC.

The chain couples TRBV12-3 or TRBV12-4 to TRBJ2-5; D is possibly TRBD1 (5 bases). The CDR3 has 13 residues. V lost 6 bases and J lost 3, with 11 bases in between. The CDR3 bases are TGTGCCAGCAGATCGACAGAAAAAGAGACCCAGTACTTC. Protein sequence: CASRSTEKETQYF.

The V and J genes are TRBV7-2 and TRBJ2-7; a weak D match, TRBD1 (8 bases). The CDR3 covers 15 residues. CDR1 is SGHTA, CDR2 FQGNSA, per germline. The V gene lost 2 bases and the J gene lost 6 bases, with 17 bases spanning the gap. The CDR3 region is CASSLITGGGGEQYF. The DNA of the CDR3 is TGTGCCAGCAGCTTAATCACAGGGGGGGGCGGCGAGCAGTACTTC.

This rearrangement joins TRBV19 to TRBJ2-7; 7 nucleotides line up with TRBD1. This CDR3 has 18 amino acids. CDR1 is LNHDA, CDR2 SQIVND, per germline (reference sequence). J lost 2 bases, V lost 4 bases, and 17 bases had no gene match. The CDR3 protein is CASSTSSPSTGNPYEQYF. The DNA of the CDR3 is TGTGCCAGTAGTACCTCATCACCCTCGACAGGGAACCCCTACGAGCAGTACTTC.

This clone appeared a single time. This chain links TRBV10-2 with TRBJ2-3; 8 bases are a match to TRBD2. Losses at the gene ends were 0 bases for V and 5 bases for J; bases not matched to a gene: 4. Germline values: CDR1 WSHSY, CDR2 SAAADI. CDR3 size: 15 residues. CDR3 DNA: TGCGCCAGCAGTGAGTCCCCCCTAGCGGGAGATACGCAGTATTTT. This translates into CASSESPLAGDTQYF.

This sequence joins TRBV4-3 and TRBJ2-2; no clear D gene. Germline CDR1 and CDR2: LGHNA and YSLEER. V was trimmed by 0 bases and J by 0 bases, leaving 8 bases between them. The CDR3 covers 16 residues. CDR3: CASSQEGQPNTGELFF. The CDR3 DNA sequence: TGCGCCAGCAGCCAAGAGGGCCAGCCGAACACCGGGGAGCTGTTTTTT.

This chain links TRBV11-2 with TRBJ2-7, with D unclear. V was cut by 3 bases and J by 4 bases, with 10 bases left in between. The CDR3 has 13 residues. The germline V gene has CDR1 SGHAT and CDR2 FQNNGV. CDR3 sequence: CASSLGRLYEQYF. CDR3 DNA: TGTGCCAGCAGCTTGGGCAGGTTGTACGAGCAGTACTTC.

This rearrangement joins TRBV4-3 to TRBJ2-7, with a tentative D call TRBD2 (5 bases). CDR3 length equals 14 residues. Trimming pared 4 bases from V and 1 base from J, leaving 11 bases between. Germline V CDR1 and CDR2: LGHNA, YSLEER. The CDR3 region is CASSPGRESYEQYF. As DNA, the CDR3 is TGCGCCAGCAGCCCAGGTCGGGAATCCTACGAGCAGTACTTC.

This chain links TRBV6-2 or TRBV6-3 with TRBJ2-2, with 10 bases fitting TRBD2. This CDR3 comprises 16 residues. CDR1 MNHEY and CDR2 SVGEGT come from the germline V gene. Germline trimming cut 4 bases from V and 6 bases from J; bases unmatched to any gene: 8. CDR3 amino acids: CASSLGLAASPGELFF. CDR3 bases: TGTGCCAGCAGTTTAGGACTAGCGGCAAGTCCCGGGGAGCTGTTTTTT.

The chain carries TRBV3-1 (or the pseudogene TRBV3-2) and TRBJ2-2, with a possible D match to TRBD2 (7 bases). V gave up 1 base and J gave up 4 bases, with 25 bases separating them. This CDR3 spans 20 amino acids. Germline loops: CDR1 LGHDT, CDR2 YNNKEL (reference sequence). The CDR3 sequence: CASSQVAPGTIAGVTGELFF. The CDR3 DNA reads TGTGCCAGCAGCCAAGTCGCACCGGGGACAATAGCGGGCGTCACCGGGGAGCTGTTTTTT.

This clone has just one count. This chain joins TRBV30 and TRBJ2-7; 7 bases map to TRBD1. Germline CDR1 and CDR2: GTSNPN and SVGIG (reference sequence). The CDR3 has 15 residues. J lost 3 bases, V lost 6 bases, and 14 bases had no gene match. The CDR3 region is CACRQGRPRNYEQYF. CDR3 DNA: TGTGCCTGCCGACAGGGTCGACCAAGAAACTACGAGCAGTACTTC. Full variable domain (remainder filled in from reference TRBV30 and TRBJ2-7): SQTIHQWPATLVQPVGSPLSLECTVEGTSNPNLYWYRQAAGRGLQLLFYSVGIGQISSEVPQNLSASRPQDRQFILSSKKLLLSDSGFYLCACRQGRPRNYEQYFGPGTRLTVT.

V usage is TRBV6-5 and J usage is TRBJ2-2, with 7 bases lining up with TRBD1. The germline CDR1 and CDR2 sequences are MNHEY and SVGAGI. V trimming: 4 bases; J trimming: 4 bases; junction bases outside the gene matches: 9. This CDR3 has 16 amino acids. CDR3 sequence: CASSFKPGQTTGELFF. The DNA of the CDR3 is TGTGCCAGCAGTTTCAAACCGGGACAGACCACCGGGGAGCTGTTTTTT.

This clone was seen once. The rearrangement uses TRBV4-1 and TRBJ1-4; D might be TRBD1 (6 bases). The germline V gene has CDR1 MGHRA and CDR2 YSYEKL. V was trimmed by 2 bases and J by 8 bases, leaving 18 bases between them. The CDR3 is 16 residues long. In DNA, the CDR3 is TGCGCCAGCAGCCAAAGGTTCCCAGGGGCTGGCGAAAAACTGTTTTTT. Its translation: CASSQRFPGAGEKLFF.